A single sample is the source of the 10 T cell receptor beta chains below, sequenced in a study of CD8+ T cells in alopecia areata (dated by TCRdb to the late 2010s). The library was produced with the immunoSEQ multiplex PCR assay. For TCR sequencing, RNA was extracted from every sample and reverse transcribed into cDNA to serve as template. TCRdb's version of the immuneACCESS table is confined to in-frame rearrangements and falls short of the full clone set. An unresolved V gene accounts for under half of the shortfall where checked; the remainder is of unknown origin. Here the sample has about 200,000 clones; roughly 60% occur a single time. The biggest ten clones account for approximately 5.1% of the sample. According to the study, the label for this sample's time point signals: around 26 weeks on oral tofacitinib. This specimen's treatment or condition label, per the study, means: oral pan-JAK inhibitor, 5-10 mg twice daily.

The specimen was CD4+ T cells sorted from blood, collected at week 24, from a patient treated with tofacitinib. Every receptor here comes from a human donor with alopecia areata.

CDR3 residues: CASSYSIGHFYGYTF. The CDR3 DNA is TGTGCCAGCAGTTACTCGATCGGACACTTCTATGGCTACACCTTC. The rearrangement uses TRBV6-6 and TRBJ1-2, with D possibly matching TRBD1 (5 bases). The CDR3 extends over 15 amino acids. The V gene lost 0 bases and the J gene lost 4 bases, with 12 bases spanning the gap. CDR1 MNHNY and CDR2 SVGAGI come from the germline V gene (reference sequence).

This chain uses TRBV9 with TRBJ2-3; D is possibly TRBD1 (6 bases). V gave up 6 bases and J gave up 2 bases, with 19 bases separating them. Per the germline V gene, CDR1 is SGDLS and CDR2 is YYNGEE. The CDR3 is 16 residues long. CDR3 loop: CASTNRGPGDTDTQYF. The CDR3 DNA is TGTGCCAGCACTAATCGAGGCCCAGGGGACACAGATACGCAGTATTTT.

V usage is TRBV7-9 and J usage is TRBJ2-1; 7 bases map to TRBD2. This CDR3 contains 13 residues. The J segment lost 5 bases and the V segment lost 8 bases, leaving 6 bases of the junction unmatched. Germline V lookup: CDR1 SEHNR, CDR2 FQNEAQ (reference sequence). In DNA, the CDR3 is TGTGCCAGCGATCGCGGGAGTGACAATGAGCAGTTCTTC. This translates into CASDRGSDNEQFF.

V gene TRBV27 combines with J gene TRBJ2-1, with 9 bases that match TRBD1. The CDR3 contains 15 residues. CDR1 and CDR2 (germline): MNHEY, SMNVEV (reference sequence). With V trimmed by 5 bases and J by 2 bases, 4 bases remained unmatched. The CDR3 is CASSQGQGPYNEQFF. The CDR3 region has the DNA TGTGCCAGCAGTCAAGGACAGGGGCCCTACAATGAGCAGTTCTTC.

CDR3 DNA sequence: TGTGCCAGCAAATGGGCTAGCGGGGGCACAGATACGCAGTATTTT. It encodes CASKWASGGTDTQYF. This chain connects TRBV2 to TRBJ2-3; TRBD2 agrees at 9 bases. Trimming took 7 bases from V and 1 from J; bases not matched to a gene: 6. Germline V lookup: CDR1 SNHLY, CDR2 FYNNEI. The CDR3 loop spans 15 amino acids. Based on the CDR3 plus reference TRBV2 and TRBJ2-3, the full variable domain is EPEVTQTPSHQVTQMGQEVILRCVPISNHLYFYWYRQILGQKVEFLVSFYNNEISEKSEIFDDQFSVERPDGSNFTLKIRSTKLEDSAMYFCASKWASGGTDTQYFGPGTRLTVL.

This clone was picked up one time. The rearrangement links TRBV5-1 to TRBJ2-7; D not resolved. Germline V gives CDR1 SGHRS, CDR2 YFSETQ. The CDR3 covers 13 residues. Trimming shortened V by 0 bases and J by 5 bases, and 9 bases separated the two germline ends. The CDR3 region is CASSLAGSHEQYF. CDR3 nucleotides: TGCGCCAGCAGCTTGGCGGGTAGCCACGAGCAGTACTTC.

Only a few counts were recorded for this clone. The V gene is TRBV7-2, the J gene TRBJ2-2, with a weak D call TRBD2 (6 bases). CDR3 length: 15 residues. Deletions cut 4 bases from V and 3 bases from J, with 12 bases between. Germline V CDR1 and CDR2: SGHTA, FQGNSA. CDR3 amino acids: CASSSRTTHTGELFF. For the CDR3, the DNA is TGTGCCAGCAGCTCCCGGACTACACACACCGGGGAGCTGTTTTTT.

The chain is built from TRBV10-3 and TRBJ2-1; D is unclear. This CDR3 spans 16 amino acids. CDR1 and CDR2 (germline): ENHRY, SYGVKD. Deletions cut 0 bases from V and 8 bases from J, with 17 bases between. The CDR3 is CAISESGDPTGYEQFF. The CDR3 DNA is TGTGCCATCAGTGAGTCTGGAGACCCGACGGGTTATGAGCAGTTCTTC.

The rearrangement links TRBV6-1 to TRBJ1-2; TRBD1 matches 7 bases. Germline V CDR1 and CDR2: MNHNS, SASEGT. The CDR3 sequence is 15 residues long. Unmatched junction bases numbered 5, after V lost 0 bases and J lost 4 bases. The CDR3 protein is CASSEAWTGSYGYTF. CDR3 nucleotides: TGTGCCAGCAGTGAAGCGTGGACAGGTAGCTATGGCTACACCTTC.

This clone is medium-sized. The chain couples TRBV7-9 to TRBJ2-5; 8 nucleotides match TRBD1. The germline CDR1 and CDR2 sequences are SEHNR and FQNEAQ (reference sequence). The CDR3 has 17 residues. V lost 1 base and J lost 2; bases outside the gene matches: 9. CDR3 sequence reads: CASSLGQGAPLQETQYF. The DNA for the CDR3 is TGTGCCAGCAGCTTAGGGCAGGGGGCCCCCCTACAAGAGACCCAGTACTTC.